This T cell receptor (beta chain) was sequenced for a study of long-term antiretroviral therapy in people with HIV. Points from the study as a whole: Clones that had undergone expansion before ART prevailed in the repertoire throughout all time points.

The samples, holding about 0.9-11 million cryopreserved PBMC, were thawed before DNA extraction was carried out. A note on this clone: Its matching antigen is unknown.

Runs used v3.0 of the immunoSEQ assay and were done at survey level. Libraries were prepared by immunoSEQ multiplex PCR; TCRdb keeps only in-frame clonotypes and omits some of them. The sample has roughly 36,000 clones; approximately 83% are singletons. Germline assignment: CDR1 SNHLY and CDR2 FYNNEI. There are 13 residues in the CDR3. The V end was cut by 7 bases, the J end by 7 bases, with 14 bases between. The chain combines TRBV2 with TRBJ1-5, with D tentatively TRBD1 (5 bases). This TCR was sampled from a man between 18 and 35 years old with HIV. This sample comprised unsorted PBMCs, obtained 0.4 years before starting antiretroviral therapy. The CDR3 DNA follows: TGTGCCAGCACGGGGGAAATGGCCCAGCCCCAGCATTTT. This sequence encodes CASTGEMAQPQHF.